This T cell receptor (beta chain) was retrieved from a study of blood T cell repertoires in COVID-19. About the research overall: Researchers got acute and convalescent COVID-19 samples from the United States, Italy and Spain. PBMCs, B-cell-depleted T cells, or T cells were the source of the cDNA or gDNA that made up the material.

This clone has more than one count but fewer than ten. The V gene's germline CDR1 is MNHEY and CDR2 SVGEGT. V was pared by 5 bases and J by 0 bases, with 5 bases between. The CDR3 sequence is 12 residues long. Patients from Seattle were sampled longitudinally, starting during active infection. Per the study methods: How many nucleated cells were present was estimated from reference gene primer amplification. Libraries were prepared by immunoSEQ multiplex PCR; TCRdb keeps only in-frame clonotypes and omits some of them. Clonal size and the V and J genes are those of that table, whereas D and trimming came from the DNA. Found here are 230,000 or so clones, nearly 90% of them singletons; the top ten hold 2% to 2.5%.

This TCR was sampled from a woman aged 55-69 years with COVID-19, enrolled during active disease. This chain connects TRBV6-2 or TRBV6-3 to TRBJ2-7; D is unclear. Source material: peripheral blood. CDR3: CASSTHSYEQYF. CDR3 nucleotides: TGTGCCAGCAGTACACACTCCTACGAGCAGTACTTC.